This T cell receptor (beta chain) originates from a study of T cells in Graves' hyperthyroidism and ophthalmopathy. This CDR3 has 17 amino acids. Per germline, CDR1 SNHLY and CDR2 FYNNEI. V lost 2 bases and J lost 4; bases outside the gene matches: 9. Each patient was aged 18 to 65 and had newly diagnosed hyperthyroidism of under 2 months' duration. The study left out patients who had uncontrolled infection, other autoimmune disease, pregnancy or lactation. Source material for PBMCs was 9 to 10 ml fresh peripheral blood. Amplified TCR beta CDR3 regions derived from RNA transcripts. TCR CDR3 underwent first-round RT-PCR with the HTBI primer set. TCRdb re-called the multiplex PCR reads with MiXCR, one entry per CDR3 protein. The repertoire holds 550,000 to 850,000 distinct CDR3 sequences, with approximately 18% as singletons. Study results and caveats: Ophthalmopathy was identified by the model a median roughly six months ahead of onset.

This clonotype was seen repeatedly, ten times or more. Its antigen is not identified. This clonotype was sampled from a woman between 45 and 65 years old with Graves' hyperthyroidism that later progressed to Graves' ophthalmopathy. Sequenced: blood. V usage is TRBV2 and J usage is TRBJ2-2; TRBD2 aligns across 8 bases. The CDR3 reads CASSERAAGVVTGELFF. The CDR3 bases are TGTGCCAGCAGTGAAAGGGCAGCGGGGGTCGTCACCGGGGAGCTGTTTTTT.